This T cell receptor beta chain comes out of a study of T cells in women clearing cervical HPV infection. Study-wide points: It is unknown whether associations predate infection; no effector/memory or HPV-specific sorting. Repertoire richness, not evenness, was significantly elevated in CIN3+ cases versus controls.

immunoSEQ multiplex PCR used an average of around 1,200 ng genomic DNA. Profiling relied on immunoSEQ multiplex PCR, and the TCRdb table lists in-frame clones only, not all of them. Found here are tens of thousands of clones; the top ten clones hold about 3.7%. Remarks on this clone: What it binds is not known. The junction departs from germline at one end; a sequencing error may be responsible. The read ends 3 residues before the CDR3 terminus; that terminus is restored from the germline J gene.

Prevalent HPV16 infections were excluded; only incident single HPV16 infections included. Germline V gives CDR1 LGHNA, CDR2 YNFKEQ. The CDR3 spans 16 residues. Sequencing was performed on blood buffy coat. The V call is TRBV4-2, the J call TRBJ1-2; D possibly corresponds to TRBD1 (5 bases). This TCR derives from a woman aged 18 to 75 with a cervical HPV16 infection that either progressed to CIN3+ or cleared (not recorded which). The CDR3 region is CASSQDQSRGVVGYTF. CDR3 bases read: TGCGCCAGCAGCCAAGATCAATCGAGGGGCGTTGTTGGC.